This entry describes one T cell receptor beta chain. As yet, its antigen is unknown. Here immunoSEQ multiplex PCR was the method, and the copy in TCRdb shows in-frame clones only, minus some. This table holds about 38,000 clones, around three quarters found once. This specimen comes from a study of radiotherapy plus CTLA-4 blockade in lung cancer. On the study more broadly: For 15% to 20% of patients, objective responses occurred, and 30% to 35% had disease control. Whole-study results and caveats: Peripheral blood showed expansion of tumor-derived TCR clones after radiotherapy and ipilimumab.

V was shortened by 1 base and J by 1 base, with 7 bases between the two germline ends. The CDR3 runs 15 residues. Germline CDR1 is SGHAT and CDR2 is FQNNGV. The sample was peripheral blood, taken from a patient treated with radiotherapy plus ipilimumab. The receptor's source is a human donor with non-small cell lung cancer who had stable disease on radiotherapy plus ipilimumab. The rearrangement uses TRBV11-2 and TRBJ2-2; weak D call: TRBD1 (5 bases). The CDR3 bases are TGTGCCAGCAGCTTAGGGACATTGAACACCGGGGAGCTGTTTTTT. Translating gives CASSLGTLNTGELFF.